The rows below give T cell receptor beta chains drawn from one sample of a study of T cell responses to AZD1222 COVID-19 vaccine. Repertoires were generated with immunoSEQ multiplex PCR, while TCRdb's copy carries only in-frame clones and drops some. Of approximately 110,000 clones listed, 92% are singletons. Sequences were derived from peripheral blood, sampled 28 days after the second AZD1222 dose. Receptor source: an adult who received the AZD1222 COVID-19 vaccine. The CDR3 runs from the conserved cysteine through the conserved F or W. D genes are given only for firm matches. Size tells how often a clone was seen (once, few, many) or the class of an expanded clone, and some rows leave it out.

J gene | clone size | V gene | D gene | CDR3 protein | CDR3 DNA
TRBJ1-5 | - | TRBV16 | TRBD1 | CASSQFGQGLNQPQHF | TGTGCCAGCAGCCAATTTGGACAGGGCCTCAATCAGCCCCAGCATTTT
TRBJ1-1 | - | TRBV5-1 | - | CASSSHRGTEAFF | TGCGCCAGCAGCTCTCACCGGGGCACTGAAGCTTTCTTT
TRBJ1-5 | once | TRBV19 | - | CASSGAGADQPQHF | TGTGCCTCTTCGGGGGCAGGGGCCGATCAGCCCCAGCATTTT
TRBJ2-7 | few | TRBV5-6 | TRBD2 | CASSPRDKSAGGYEQYF | TGTGCCAGCAGCCCGAGGGACAAAAGTGCGGGGGGGTACGAGCAGTACTTC
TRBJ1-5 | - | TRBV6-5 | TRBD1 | CASSSRGQGIQPQHF | TGTGCCAGCAGTTCTCGGGGACAGGGGATTCAGCCCCAGCATTTT
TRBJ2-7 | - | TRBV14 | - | CASSPSTRSEQYF | TGTGCCAGCAGCCCCTCGACTAGGAGCGAGCAGTACTTC
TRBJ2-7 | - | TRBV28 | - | CAIHAEGTRRGEQYF | TGTGCCATTCACGCGGAGGGGACCCGTCGGGGTGAGCAGTACTTC
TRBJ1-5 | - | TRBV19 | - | CASSIGVVRGQPQHF | TGTGCCAGTAGTATAGGTGTAGTTCGGGGTCAGCCCCAGCATTTT
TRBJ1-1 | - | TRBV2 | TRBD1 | CASSSDRDDTEAFF | TGTGCCAGCAGTTCTGACAGGGATGACACTGAAGCTTTCTTT
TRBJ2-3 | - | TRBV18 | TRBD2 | CASSPLRSGRPGNTDTQYF | TGTGCCAGCTCACCACTTCGTAGCGGGAGGCCGGGGAACACAGATACGCAGTATTTT
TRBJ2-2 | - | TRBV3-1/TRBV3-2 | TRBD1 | CASSLTGDTGELFF | TGTGCCAGCAGCCTAACAGGGGATACCGGGGAGCTGTTTTTT
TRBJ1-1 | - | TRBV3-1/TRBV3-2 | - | CASSQASQATMNTEAFF | TGTGCCAGCAGCCAAGCCTCACAGGCTACGATGAACACTGAAGCTTTCTTT
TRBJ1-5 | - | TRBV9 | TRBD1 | CASSVGIGGHSNQPQHF | TGTGCCAGCAGCGTAGGCATAGGGGGCCATAGCAATCAGCCCCAGCATTTT